This T cell receptor (beta chain) was captured in a study of blood T cell repertoires in COVID-19. Study context: Samples taken during acute and convalescent COVID-19 were collected in the United States, Italy and Spain. The analysed material was cDNA or gDNA that came from T cells, B-cell-depleted T cells, or PBMCs.

Some clones are missing from TCRdb's copy, which holds only in-frame ones; the method was immunoSEQ multiplex PCR. The sample holds fewer than 350,000 clones, approximately 80% seen once. The V end lost 1 base, the J end lost 6 bases, and 13 bases lay between the germline ends. Germline V gene lookup returns CDR1 LNHDA and CDR2 SQIVND (reference sequence). This CDR3 is built from 14 residues. This clone has only one observation. Input material: peripheral blood. This receptor was identified in a woman in her forties or fifties with active or convalescent COVID-19. The V call is TRBV19, the J call TRBJ2-7; maybe TRBD2 (6 bases). The CDR3 DNA sequence: TGTGCCAGTAGTATAGGGGGCGGGGCCCCCGAGCAGTACTTC. Its translation: CASSIGGGAPEQYF. Complete variable domain (other parts from reference TRBV19 and TRBJ2-7): DGGITQSPKYLFRKEGQNVTLSCEQNLNHDAMYWYRQDPGQGLRLIYYSQIVNDFQKGDIAEGYSVSREKKESFPLTVTSAQKNPTAFYLCASSIGGGAPEQYFGPGTRLTVT.